The sequence of this TCR beta chain was determined in a study of Graves' ophthalmopathy and Graves' hyperthyroidism. Study-level points and caveats: Blood contained most expanded thyroid clonotypes exceeding 0.001 frequency. Ophthalmopathy and stable hyperthyroidism were discriminated by a 13-signature model, with 87.88% sensitivity and around 77% specificity.

Amplification from RNA transcripts yielded the TCR beta CDR3 regions. RT-PCR in the first round used HTBI primers; a second-round multiplex PCR followed. TCRdb re-derived calls from the multiplex PCR reads in MiXCR, one entry per CDR3 protein. The table records 500,000 to 700,000 distinct CDR3 sequences, about 35% of them present only once. Hyperthyroidism cases were recent diagnoses of under 2 months' duration in people aged 18 to 65. The CDR3 is made up of 15 amino acids. Looked up from germline, CDR1 is SGHDT and CDR2 is YYEEEE. V gave up 0 bases and J gave up 6 bases, with 14 bases separating them. As regards this clonotype: Its antigen is not identified.

Sequenced input: peripheral blood or thyroid tissue (not recorded which). The genes are TRBV5-6 and TRBJ2-3; tentatively, D is TRBD1 (6 bases). The receptor comes from an adult man with Graves' hyperthyroidism. CDR3 loop: CASSLEAGAADTQYF. In nucleotides, the CDR3 is TGTGCCAGCAGCTTGGAGGCAGGGGCGGCGGATACGCAGTATTTT. Full variable domain (missing parts from reference TRBV5-6 and TRBJ2-3): DAGVTQSPTHLIKTRGQQVTLRCSPKSGHDTVSWYQQALGQGPQFIFQYYEEEERQRGNFPDRFSGHQFPNYSSELNVNALLLGDSALYLCASSLEAGAADTQYFGPGTRLTVL.